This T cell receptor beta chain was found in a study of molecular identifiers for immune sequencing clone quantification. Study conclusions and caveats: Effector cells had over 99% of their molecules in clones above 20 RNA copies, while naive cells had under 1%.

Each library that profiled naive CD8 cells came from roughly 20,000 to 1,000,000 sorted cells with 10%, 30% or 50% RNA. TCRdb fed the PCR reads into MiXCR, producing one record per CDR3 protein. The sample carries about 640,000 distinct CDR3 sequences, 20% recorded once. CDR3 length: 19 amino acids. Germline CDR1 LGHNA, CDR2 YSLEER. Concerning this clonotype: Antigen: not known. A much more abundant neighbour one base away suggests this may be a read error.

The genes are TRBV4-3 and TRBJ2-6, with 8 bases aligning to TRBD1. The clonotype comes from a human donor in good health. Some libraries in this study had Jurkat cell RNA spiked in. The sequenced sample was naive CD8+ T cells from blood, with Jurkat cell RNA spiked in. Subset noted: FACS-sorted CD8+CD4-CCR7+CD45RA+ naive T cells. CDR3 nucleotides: TGCGCCGGCAGCCAAGATCGGGCAGGGGGCATCACTGGGGCCAACGTCCTGACTTTC. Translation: CAGSQDRAGGITGANVLTF.